This TCR beta chain originates from a study of blood T cell repertoires in COVID-19. J was trimmed by 7 bases and V by 4 bases; bases with no gene match: 11. CDR1 is SGHRS, CDR2 YFSETQ, per germline. The CDR3 is made up of 15 amino acids. Some clones are missing from TCRdb's copy, which holds only in-frame ones; the method was immunoSEQ multiplex PCR. The repertoire holds about 500,000 clones, with around 90% as singletons. Sequencing was carried out using PBMCs or T cells enriched from blood (not recorded which). The sequence came from a woman younger than 35 who had recovered from COVID-19. The J gene is TRBJ2-5, the V gene TRBV5-1; 9 bases line up with TRBD1. CDR3 sequence (DNA): TGCGCCAGCAGCCCGGACAGGGGCGCGACCGGGACCCAGTACTTC. It yields the protein CASSPDRGATGTQYF.